This entry lists 10 T cell receptor beta chains sequenced from one sample in a study of blood T cell repertoires in COVID-19. Profiling relied on immunoSEQ multiplex PCR, and the TCRdb table lists in-frame clones only, not all of them. The sample yields approximately 270,000 clones, 75% to 95% seen once. The specimen was PBMCs or T cells enriched from blood (not recorded which). These receptors all come from a man in his forties who had been exposed to COVID-19.

The chain links TRBV29-1 to TRBJ1-1; D perhaps matches TRBD1 (5 bases). Germline V gene lookup returns CDR1 SQVTM and CDR2 ANQGSEA. The CDR3 is 16 residues long. V was clipped by 0 bases and J by 1 base, with 15 bases between them. CDR3 residues: CSVEDLLQGRNTEAFF. For the CDR3, the DNA is TGCAGCGTTGAAGATCTTTTGCAGGGCAGGAACACTGAAGCTTTCTTT.

The chain is built from TRBV9 and TRBJ2-5; 8 bases match TRBD2. Germline V gene lookup returns CDR1 SGDLS and CDR2 YYNGEE. The trim removed 0 bases at V and 4 bases at J, leaving 5 bases unmatched. CDR3 length: 15 amino acids. In DNA form, the CDR3 reads TGTGCCAGCAGCGTAGTCGGGAGGGCCGGAGAGACCCAGTACTTC. Translating it yields CASSVVGRAGETQYF.

As to this clone: Other DNA sequences in this sample translate to the same CDR3. The J gene is TRBJ2-7, the V gene TRBV27, with 13 bases aligning to TRBD2. V was clipped by 5 bases and J by 4 bases; unmatched bases: 5. Germline V gene data show CDR1 as MNHEY and CDR2 as SMNVEV (reference sequence). The CDR3 has 15 amino acids. The CDR3 loop is CASSPGLAGSYEQYF. The CDR3 bases are TGTGCCAGCAGTCCGGGACTAGCGGGATCTTACGAGCAGTACTTC.

The chain uses TRBV6-4 and TRBJ2-1; TRBD2 aligns across 12 bases. The CDR3 spans 15 residues. Losses at the gene ends were 4 bases for V and 7 bases for J; bases not matched to a gene: 5. CDR1 is MRHNA, CDR2 SNTAGT, per germline. CDR3 DNA: TGTGCCAGCAGTGTGACTAGCGGGAGTATGAATGAGCAGTTCTTC. Protein product: CASSVTSGSMNEQFF.

This rearrangement joins TRBV12-5 to TRBJ2-3, with D possibly TRBD2 on 6 matching bases. Germline values: CDR1 LGHNT, CDR2 FRNRAP. This CDR3 has 13 amino acids. The V and J ends lost 4 bases and 1 base respectively, with 6 bases between them. The DNA of the CDR3 is TGTGCTAGTGGTTGGGGGGGCACAGATACGCAGTATTTT. Protein product: CASGWGGTDTQYF.

The genes are TRBV2 and TRBJ1-2; weak D call: TRBD1 (5 bases). Per germline, CDR1 SNHLY and CDR2 FYNNEI. The CDR3 runs 14 residues. Between the trimmed V and J ends, which lost 2 bases and 8 bases, there was a span of 15 bases. The CDR3 protein is CASSESVGRRGYTF. For the CDR3, the DNA is TGTGCCAGCAGTGAATCGGTGGGGCGTAGGGGCTACACCTTC.

The chain joins TRBV28 to TRBJ1-4, with unresolved D. The CDR3 is 13 residues long. Germline V gene lookup returns CDR1 MDHEN and CDR2 SYDVKM. Trimming removed 1 base from V and 8 bases from J, with 8 bases in between. The CDR3: CASSLFSGEKLFF. DNA of the CDR3: TGTGCCAGCAGTTTATTTAGCGGGGAAAAACTGTTTTTT.

The gene calls are TRBV13 and TRBJ1-1; D is possibly TRBD1 (5 bases). The ends were cut back, 5 bases at V and 2 bases at J, with 12 bases in the middle. Germline assignment: CDR1 PRHDT and CDR2 FYEKMQ (reference sequence). There are 14 residues in the CDR3. The CDR3 DNA reads TGTGCCAGCAGCCCGGGGGAGGGAAACACTGAAGCTTTCTTT. Protein: CASSPGEGNTEAFF.

The chain recombines TRBV19 with TRBJ2-1; 10 positions match TRBD1. The CDR3 is 15 amino acids. The junction had 3 bases not matched to a gene; V was cut back by 5 bases and J by 2 bases. Germline CDR1 and CDR2: LNHDA and SQIVND (reference sequence). CDR3 residues: CASSSGTGAYNEQFF. CDR3 DNA sequence: TGTGCCAGTAGTTCCGGGACAGGGGCCTACAATGAGCAGTTCTTC.

The rearrangement uses TRBV10-2 and TRBJ2-1; 8 bases are shared with TRBD2. Looked up from germline, CDR1 is WSHSY and CDR2 is SAAADI. This CDR3 contains 15 residues. Trimming removed 6 bases from V and 3 bases from J; junction bases left unmatched: 7. Here the CDR3 reads CASRPRLALYNEQFF. CDR3 nucleotides: TGCGCCAGCAGACCAAGACTAGCGCTCTACAATGAGCAGTTCTTC.